The 13 T cell receptor beta chains below all came from one sample that was sequenced in a study of blood T cell repertoires in COVID-19. Profiling relied on immunoSEQ multiplex PCR, and the TCRdb table lists in-frame clones only, not all of them. The table shows around 150,000 clones, with 75% to 90% occurring only once. The material sequenced was peripheral blood. Receptors were obtained from a woman aged 55-69 years with active COVID-19.

A note on this clone: Additional DNA sequences in this sample encode the identical CDR3. The gene calls are TRBV7-2 and TRBJ2-7; no clear D gene. V lost 3 bases to trimming and J lost 0 bases, with 6 bases between them. Germline V gene data show CDR1 as SGHTA and CDR2 as FQGNSA. This CDR3 spans 13 amino acids. This chain's CDR3 is CASSLPSSYEQYF. The CDR3 region has the DNA TGTGCCAGCAGCTTGCCTAGCTCCTACGAGCAGTACTTC.

The chain has TRBV28 and TRBJ1-1; D gene ambiguous. CDR3 length: 16 amino acids. V lost 3 bases, J lost 0 bases, and 14 bases lay in between. Germline V gene data show CDR1 as MDHEN and CDR2 as SYDVKM. The CDR3 DNA is TGTGCCAGCAGTTTTGCCGTTCCGTACATGAACACTGAAGCTTTCTTT. Translating it yields CASSFAVPYMNTEAFF.

J is TRBJ2-7 and V is TRBV18; D not resolved. The CDR3 length is 15 residues. V was trimmed by 2 bases and J by 2 bases, leaving 13 bases between them. Germline loops: CDR1 KGHSH, CDR2 LQKENI. The CDR3 sequence: CASSPSASAAYEQYF. The CDR3 DNA reads TGTGCCAGCTCACCATCGGCCAGTGCGGCCTACGAGCAGTACTTC.

Note on this clone: The same CDR3 can be traced to other DNA sequences in this sample. The chain uses TRBV20-1 and TRBJ2-1, with D uncertain. CDR1 is DFQATT and CDR2 is SNEGSKA in the germline V gene (reference sequence). The CDR3 has 11 residues. The V end lost 1 base, the J end lost 6 bases, and 4 bases lay between the germline ends. CDR3: CSARGPNEQFF. CDR3 nucleotides: TGCAGTGCTAGAGGGCCCAATGAGCAGTTCTTC.

V is TRBV28 and J is TRBJ2-2, with 14 nucleotides matching TRBD2. From germline, CDR1 is MDHEN and CDR2 SYDVKM. CDR3 length equals 16 residues. Trimming removed 2 bases from V and 13 bases from J; junction bases left unmatched: 9. The CDR3 DNA follows: TGTGCCAGCAGTTTAGGAGGACTAGCGGGAGGTTTTTGGCTGTTTTTT. This sequence encodes CASSLGGLAGGFWLFF.

The V and J genes are TRBV5-1 and TRBJ1-3; D may be TRBD1 (6 bases). Germline V lookup: CDR1 SGHRS, CDR2 YFSETQ. CDR3 length equals 15 residues. Trimming took 2 bases from V and 3 from J, leaving 12 bases between them. For the CDR3, the DNA is TGCGCCAGCAGCTTAACAGGGTCTATTGGAAACACCATATATTTT. Its translation is CASSLTGSIGNTIYF.

The rearrangement links TRBV18 to TRBJ2-6; possibly TRBD1 for D (5 bases). This CDR3 is 18 amino acids long. Germline V CDR1 and CDR2: KGHSH, LQKENI. V lost 4 bases, J lost 0 bases, and 16 bases lay in between. Here the CDR3 DNA reads TGTGCCAGCTCACTGCGCAGGGATCACTCCTCTGGGGCCAACGTCCTGACTTTC. It yields the protein CASSLRRDHSSGANVLTF. Combining the CDR3 with reference TRBV18 and TRBJ2-6 gives the whole variable domain NAGVMQNPRHLVRRRGQEARLRCSPMKGHSHVYWYRQLPEEGLKFMVYLQKENIIDESGMPKERFSAEFPKEGPSILRIQQVVRGDSAAYFCASSLRRDHSSGANVLTFGAGSRLTVL.

This clone was found a few times. The rearrangement uses TRBV30 and TRBJ1-6; no firm D call. The CDR3 consists of 13 residues. Trimming removed 1 base at V and 8 bases at J, with 9 bases between. Germline lookup yields CDR1 GTSNPN and CDR2 SVGIG (reference sequence). Here the CDR3 DNA reads TGTGCCTGGAGTGGTGAATCGGATTCACCCCTCCACTTT. Its protein is CAWSGESDSPLHF.

The chain joins TRBV28 to TRBJ2-7; possibly TRBD1 for D (6 bases). The CDR3 runs 13 residues. V was shortened by 8 bases and J by 3 bases, with 14 bases between the two germline ends. Germline V gene data show CDR1 as MDHEN and CDR2 as SYDVKM. CDR3 amino acids: CASCVGGNYEQYF. The CDR3 bases are TGTGCCAGCTGTGTTGGGGGCAACTACGAGCAGTACTTC.

The chain recombines TRBV19 with TRBJ2-3; 16 bases agree with TRBD2. The germline CDR1 and CDR2 sequences are LNHDA and SQIVND (reference sequence). This CDR3 spans 17 amino acids. Germline trimming cut 4 bases from V and 4 bases from J; bases unmatched to any gene: 5. This chain's CDR3 is CASSTPGLAGGADTQYF. CDR3 nucleotides: TGTGCCAGTAGTACACCGGGACTAGCGGGAGGGGCAGATACGCAGTATTTT.

For the CDR3, the DNA is TGTGCCAGCACGTTGTACAGGGGGAGTGAGCAGTACTTC. It specifies CASTLYRGSEQYF. The chain uses TRBV12-3 or TRBV12-4 and TRBJ2-7; 8 positions match TRBD1. The CDR3 length is 13 residues. After removal of 7 bases from V and 7 bases from J, the junction contained 9 bases not matched to a gene.

The chain has TRBV13 and TRBJ2-1; 9 nucleotides match TRBD2. This CDR3 spans 17 amino acids. Germline trimming cut 1 base from V and 9 bases from J; bases unmatched to any gene: 13. Germline CDR1 PRHDT, CDR2 FYEKMQ (reference sequence). The CDR3 loop is CASSLVEASGVSGEQFF. CDR3 bases: TGTGCCAGCAGCTTAGTGGAGGCTAGCGGGGTTTCGGGTGAGCAGTTCTTC.

V and J are TRBV6-2 or TRBV6-3 and TRBJ2-7; TRBD2 is a possible D gene (6 bases). V shed 2 bases and J shed 5 bases, with 25 bases lying between them. Germline lookup yields CDR1 MNHEY and CDR2 SVGEGT. There are 18 residues in the CDR3. CDR3 sequence reads: CASSYLQLRGRRVDEQYF. The CDR3 DNA is TGTGCCAGCAGTTACCTACAACTTCGGGGACGGAGGGTGGACGAGCAGTACTTC.